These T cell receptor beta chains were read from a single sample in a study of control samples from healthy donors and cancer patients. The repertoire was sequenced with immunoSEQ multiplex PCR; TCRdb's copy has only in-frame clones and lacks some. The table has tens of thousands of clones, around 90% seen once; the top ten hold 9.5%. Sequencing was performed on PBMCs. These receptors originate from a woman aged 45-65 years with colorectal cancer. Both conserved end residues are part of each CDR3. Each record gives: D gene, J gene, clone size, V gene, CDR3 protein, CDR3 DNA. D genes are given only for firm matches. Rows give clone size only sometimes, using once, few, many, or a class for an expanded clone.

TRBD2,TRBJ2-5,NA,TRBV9,CASSVRSGGAETQYF,TGTGCCAGCAGCGTAAGGAGCGGGGGGGCAGAGACCCAGTACTTC
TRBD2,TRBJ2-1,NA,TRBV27,CASSFRPGVAGGRSYNEQFF,TGTGCCAGCAGTTTCCGGCCAGGGGTAGCGGGGGGGCGCTCCTACAATGAGCAGTTCTTC
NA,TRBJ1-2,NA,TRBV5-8,CASSLVPGNYGYTF,TGTGCCAGCAGCTTGGTGCCAGGGAACTATGGCTACACCTTC
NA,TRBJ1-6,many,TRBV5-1,CASSSGNSPLHF,TGCGCCAGCAGCTCCGGAAATTCACCCCTCCACTTT
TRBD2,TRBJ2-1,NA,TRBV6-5,CASSSLAGGYNEQFF,TGTGCCAGCAGTTCCCTAGCGGGGGGGTACAATGAGCAGTTCTTC
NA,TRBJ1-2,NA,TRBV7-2,CASKYSGAWGYTF,TGTGCCAGCAAGTATTCGGGGGCTTGGGGCTACACCTTC
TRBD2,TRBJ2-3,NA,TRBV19,CASSPGGAFYTQYF,TGTGCCAGTAGTCCCGGGGGGGCCTTCTATACGCAGTATTTT
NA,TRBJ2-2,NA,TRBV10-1,CASSREVSGELFF,TGCGCCAGCTCCCGCGAGGTATCCGGGGAGCTGTTTTTT
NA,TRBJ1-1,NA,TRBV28,CASSSVRFIMNTEAFF,TGTGCCAGCAGTAGCGTCAGGTTTATCATGAACACTGAAGCTTTCTTT
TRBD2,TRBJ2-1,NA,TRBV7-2,CASSPLAGGGNEQFF,TGTGCCAGCAGCCCCCTCGCGGGGGGGGGCAATGAGCAGTTCTTC
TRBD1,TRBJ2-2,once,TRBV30,CAWSGGNRGRTGELFF,TGTGCCTGGAGTGGGGGAAACAGGGGAAGGACCGGGGAGCTGTTTTTT
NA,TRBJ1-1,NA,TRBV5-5,CASSLQVGYTEAFF,TGTGCCAGCAGCTTGCAAGTCGGTTACACTGAAGCTTTCTTT
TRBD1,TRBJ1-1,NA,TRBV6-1,CASMGQAAPTEAFF,TGTGCCAGCATGGGACAGGCGGCTCCCACTGAAGCTTTCTTT
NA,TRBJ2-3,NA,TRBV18,CASSSADTQYF,TGTGCCAGCTCAAGTGCAGATACGCAGTATTTT
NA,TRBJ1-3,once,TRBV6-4,CASSSGVSGNTIYF,TGTGCCAGCAGTTCAGGGGTCTCTGGAAACACCATATATTTT
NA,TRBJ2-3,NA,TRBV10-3,CAISGGEDSTDTQYF,TGTGCCATCAGTGGGGGGGAGGATAGCACAGATACGCAGTATTTT
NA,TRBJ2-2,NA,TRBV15,CATSRGNSVRGTGELFF,TGTGCCACCAGCAGAGGGAATTCAGTCAGGGGCACCGGGGAGCTGTTTTTT
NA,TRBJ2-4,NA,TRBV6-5,CASRVGEPKNIQYF,TGTGCCAGCAGAGTCGGGGAGCCTAAAAACATTCAGTACTTC
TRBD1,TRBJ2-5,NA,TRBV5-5,CASSRTGGYGETQYF,TGTGCCAGCAGCCGGACAGGGGGCTACGGAGAGACCCAGTACTTC
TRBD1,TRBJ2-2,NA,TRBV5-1,CASSLAGTGRGELFF,TGCGCCAGCAGCTTGGCCGGGACAGGGAGAGGGGAGCTGTTTTTT
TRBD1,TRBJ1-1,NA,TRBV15,CATNPGQGTTEAFF,TGTGCCACCAATCCGGGACAGGGGACCACTGAAGCTTTCTTT
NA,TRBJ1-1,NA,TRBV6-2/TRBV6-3,CASSSLTATKTEAFF,TGTGCCAGCAGTTCCCTGACAGCGACGAAGACTGAAGCTTTCTTT
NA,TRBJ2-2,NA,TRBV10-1,CASSDEGSGTGELFF,TGCGCCAGCAGTGATGAGGGGAGTGGGACCGGGGAGCTGTTTTTT
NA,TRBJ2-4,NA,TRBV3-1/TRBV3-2,CASSRDTAYDQYF,TGTGCCAGCAGCCGGGACACGGCCTACGATCAGTACTTC
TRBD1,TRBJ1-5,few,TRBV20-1,CSASQGAPVRGNQPQHF,TGCAGTGCTAGTCAGGGGGCCCCGGTCCGGGGCAATCAGCCCCAGCATTTT
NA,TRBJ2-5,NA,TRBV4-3,CASSQRWGGGETQYF,TGCGCCAGCAGCCAGAGGTGGGGGGGCGGAGAGACCCAGTACTTC
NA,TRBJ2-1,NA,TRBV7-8,CASSTRTASSYNEQFF,TGTGCCAGCAGCACGAGGACAGCGAGCTCCTACAATGAGCAGTTCTTC
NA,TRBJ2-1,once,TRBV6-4,CASSGTLTEQFF,TGTGCCAGCAGTGGGACACTTACTGAGCAGTTCTTC
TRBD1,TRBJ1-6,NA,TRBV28,CASSLRTGRLDSPLHF,TGTGCCAGCAGTTTGAGGACAGGGAGGCTGGATTCACCCCTCCACTTT
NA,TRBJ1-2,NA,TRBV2,CASSENREGYTF,TGTGCCAGCAGTGAAAACAGGGAGGGCTACACCTTC
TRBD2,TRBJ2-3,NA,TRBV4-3,CASSPETSGGATQYF,TGCGCCAGCAGCCCCGAAACTAGCGGGGGGGCTACGCAGTATTTT
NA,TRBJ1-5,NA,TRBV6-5,CASSYTANQPQHF,TGTGCCAGCAGTTATACAGCGAATCAGCCCCAGCATTTT
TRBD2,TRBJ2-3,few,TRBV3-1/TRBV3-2,CASSQVQRGGRGADTQYF,TGTGCCAGCAGCCAAGTCCAGCGGGGGGGCCGGGGCGCAGATACGCAGTATTTT
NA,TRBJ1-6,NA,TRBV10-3,CAISERGPGEVYSPLHF,TGTGCCATCAGTGAGCGGGGTCCGGGGGAGGTGTATTCACCCCTCCACTTT
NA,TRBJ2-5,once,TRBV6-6,CASSYGGLGETQYF,TGTGCCAGCAGTTACGGGGGCCTGGGAGAGACCCAGTACTTC
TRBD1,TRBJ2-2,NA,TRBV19,CASSITPGQGADGELFF,TGTGCCAGTAGTATAACCCCGGGACAGGGGGCTGACGGGGAGCTGTTTTTT
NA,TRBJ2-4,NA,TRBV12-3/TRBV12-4,CASSSGLNQYF,TGTGCCAGCAGTTCCGGACTTAATCAGTACTTC
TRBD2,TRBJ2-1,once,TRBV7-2,CASSLVSSGAGGEQFF,TGTGCCAGCAGCTTAGTGTCTAGCGGGGCCGGGGGCGAGCAGTTCTTC